This TCR beta chain was recorded in a study of blood T cell repertoires in COVID-19. For the study at large: Some COVID-19 samples were acute and others convalescent; all came from the United States, Italy and Spain. The cDNA or gDNA used as material had been derived from T cells, B-cell-depleted T cells, or PBMCs.

The CDR3 runs to 14 residues. V gave up 2 bases and J gave up 0 bases, with 8 bases separating them. Germline V gives CDR1 SGHAT, CDR2 FQNNGV. In the original workflow: Amplifying reference gene primers gave estimates of nucleated cell counts. TCRdb's copy holds only in-frame clones and misses some; the assay was immunoSEQ multiplex PCR. Clone size and V and J calls were adopted from that table, with D and trimming inferred from the DNA. The data contain tens of thousands of clones, more than 90% of them singletons. Sequenced: peripheral blood. This TCR came from a human donor with active COVID-19. The donor label of this sample is uncertain. The J gene is TRBJ2-7, the V gene TRBV11-2; D is unresolved. CDR3 amino acids: CASSLPPSSYEQYF. Here the CDR3 DNA reads TGTGCCAGCAGCTTACCCCCGAGCTCCTACGAGCAGTACTTC.